The 14 T cell receptor beta chains presented below share a single source sample, sequenced in a study of blood T cell repertoires in COVID-19. The method was immunoSEQ multiplex PCR; TCRdb's version includes in-frame clones alone and lacks a portion of them. The sample has about 410,000 clones, roughly 88% seen once; the top ten hold approximately 1.4%. The sample consisted of peripheral blood. All receptors come from a young woman with active or convalescent COVID-19.

V gene TRBV6-2 or TRBV6-3 combines with J gene TRBJ1-2; D is uncertain. The V end lost 4 bases, the J end lost 4 bases, and 28 bases lay between the germline ends. The CDR3 contains 19 residues. CDR1 and CDR2 from the germline V gene are MNHEY and SVGEGT. In DNA, the CDR3 is TGTGCCAGCAGTTCTCCGCTCGGGAGAAAGCGTGGTGAGGGCTATGGCTACACCTTC. It encodes CASSSPLGRKRGEGYGYTF.

In this sample, this clone turned up a few times. V usage is TRBV3-1 (or the pseudogene TRBV3-2) and J usage is TRBJ1-6, with a tentative D call TRBD1 (5 bases). The V gene lost 1 base and the J gene lost 9 bases, with 19 bases spanning the gap. CDR3 size: 17 residues. In germline, CDR1 is LGHDT, CDR2 YNNKEL (reference sequence). The CDR3 spells CASSQGGRAIWGSPLHF. CDR3 DNA: TGTGCCAGCAGCCAAGGAGGCAGGGCGATATGGGGTTCACCCCTCCACTTT.

The rearrangement uses TRBV2 and TRBJ2-7, with TRBD2 identical over 8 bases. CDR1 SNHLY and CDR2 FYNNEI come from the germline V gene. J was trimmed by 0 bases and V by 6 bases; bases with no gene match: 7. This CDR3 spans 15 amino acids. CDR3 protein: CASSGGEQNSYEQYF. Written as DNA, the CDR3 is TGTGCCAGCAGCGGGGGGGAGCAGAACTCCTACGAGCAGTACTTC.

This clone has a single count. The chain uses TRBV6-2 or TRBV6-3 and TRBJ1-5, with 10 bases matching TRBD1. V dropped 2 bases and J dropped 1; count of bases not matched to a gene: 5. This CDR3 has 17 residues. Germline lookup yields CDR1 MNHEY and CDR2 SVGEGT. The CDR3, as DNA: TGTGCCAGCAGTTACGACAGGGGGCTAGTGAGCAATCAGCCCCAGCATTTT. It specifies CASSYDRGLVSNQPQHF.

The J gene is TRBJ2-1, the V gene TRBV5-1; possibly TRBD1 for D (6 bases). CDR3 length: 14 residues. Germline CDR1 SGHRS, CDR2 YFSETQ. V was cut by 0 bases and J by 7 bases, with 11 bases left in between. The chain's CDR3 is CASSLEGVRNEQFF. CDR3 bases: TGCGCCAGCAGCTTGGAGGGGGTCCGGAATGAGCAGTTCTTC. Full variable domain (rest looked up from reference TRBV5-1 and TRBJ2-1): KAGVTQTPRYLIKTRGQQVTLSCSPISGHRSVSWYQQTPGQGLQFLFEYFSETQRNKGNFPGRFSGRQFSNSRSEMNVSTLELGDSALYLCASSLEGVRNEQFFGPGTRLTVL.

The chain couples TRBV20-1 to TRBJ2-2; TRBD1 is a possible D gene (5 bases). This CDR3 comprises 14 residues. V lost 3 bases to trimming and J lost 5 bases, with 13 bases between them. Germline lookup yields CDR1 DFQATT and CDR2 SNEGSKA (reference sequence). CDR3 amino acids: CSASRGSQTGELFF. The CDR3 bases are TGCAGTGCTAGTAGGGGATCTCAAACCGGGGAGCTGTTTTTT.

The J gene is TRBJ2-7, the V gene TRBV3-1 (or the pseudogene TRBV3-2); maybe TRBD2 (7 bases). The CDR3 has 15 amino acids. Germline V gives CDR1 LGHDT, CDR2 YNNKEL (reference sequence). Trimming stripped 2 bases from V and 1 base from J, with 12 bases between. CDR3: CASSQSRGASYEQYF. The CDR3 DNA reads TGTGCCAGCAGCCAAAGCCGGGGGGCATCCTACGAGCAGTACTTC.

The chain couples TRBV30 to TRBJ2-7; D is unresolved. The CDR3 is 15 amino acids. V lost 0 bases and J lost 0, with 12 bases in between. Per the germline V gene, CDR1 is GTSNPN and CDR2 is SVGIG (reference sequence). CDR3 residues: CAWSVGRRNSYEQYF. The CDR3 nucleotides read TGTGCCTGGAGTGTAGGTCGGCGGAACTCCTACGAGCAGTACTTC.

The chain is built from TRBV7-6 and TRBJ2-1; 13 bases agree with TRBD2. The CDR3 is 17 residues long. With V trimmed by 5 bases and J by 4 bases, 8 bases remained unmatched. Germline V gives CDR1 SGHVS, CDR2 FNYEAQ. CDR3 sequence: CASSLGLAGDPYNEQFF. The CDR3 DNA reads as TGTGCCAGCAGCCTTGGACTAGCGGGAGATCCTTACAATGAGCAGTTCTTC. Full variable domain (rest looked up from reference TRBV7-6 and TRBJ2-1): GAGVSQSPRYKVTKRGQDVALRCDPISGHVSLYWYRQALGQGPEFLTYFNYEAQQDKSGLPNDRFSAERPEGSISTLTIQRTEQRDSAMYRCASSLGLAGDPYNEQFFGPGTRLTVL.

This clone is medium-sized by share. The rearrangement links TRBV13 to TRBJ2-7; 8 bases agree with TRBD1. Germline V gene sequence: CDR1 PRHDT, CDR2 FYEKMQ (reference sequence). The length of the CDR3 is 14 residues. J lost 6 bases, V lost 1 base, and 5 bases had no gene match. The CDR3 nucleotides are TGTGCCAGCAGCTTAGCGGACAGGGTTAGCGAGCAGTACTTC. As protein: CASSLADRVSEQYF.

The CDR3 coding sequence is TGTGCCAGCAGCTTGGGACCCCTCGAGACAACCCAGTACTTC. As protein: CASSLGPLETTQYF. The gene calls are TRBV5-6 and TRBJ2-5; D remains unclear. Per germline, CDR1 SGHDT and CDR2 YYEEEE. V was trimmed by 0 bases and J by 8 bases, leaving 14 bases between them. CDR3 size: 14 residues.

This clone appeared a few times. The chain's CDR3 is CASSYRAVAEAFF. In nucleotides, the CDR3 is TGTGCCAGCAGTTACAGGGCGGTCGCTGAAGCTTTCTTT. The chain joins TRBV28 to TRBJ1-1; D may be TRBD1 (6 bases). The V and J ends lost 4 bases and 6 bases respectively, with 12 bases between them. Looked up from germline, CDR1 is MDHEN and CDR2 is SYDVKM. This CDR3 comprises 13 residues.

The chain joins TRBV6-5 to TRBJ1-1; a weak D match, TRBD1 (6 bases). Germline V gene data show CDR1 as MNHEY and CDR2 as SVGAGI. V lost 6 bases and J lost 3, with 14 bases in between. This CDR3 comprises 14 residues. The CDR3 coding sequence is TGTGCCAGCAGCTCAAAGCGGACAGACACTGAAGCTTTCTTT. This encodes CASSSKRTDTEAFF.

The J gene is TRBJ2-1, the V gene TRBV5-1; TRBD2 matches at 7 bases. Germline assignment: CDR1 SGHRS and CDR2 YFSETQ. The CDR3 covers 13 residues. The ends lost 4 bases at V and 12 bases at J; junction bases unmatched: 10. The chain's CDR3 is CASSLGPAGLQFF. In DNA, the CDR3 is TGCGCCAGCAGCCTAGGACCAGCGGGGCTGCAGTTCTTC.